This is a list of T cell receptor beta chains from one sample in a study of blood T cell repertoires in COVID-19. Here immunoSEQ multiplex PCR was the method, and the copy in TCRdb shows in-frame clones only, minus some. Of around 150,000 clones in the sample, 84% were seen once. The sample was PBMCs or T cells enriched from blood (not recorded which). The source of these receptors is a man aged 45-65 years who had recovered from COVID-19. CDR3s include the opening cysteine and the closing phenylalanine or tryptophan. The order of the fields is D gene, clone size, J gene, V gene, CDR3 protein, CDR3 DNA. A D gene is named only where the DNA matches it firmly. Size values are once, few and many counts, or a class for expanded clones, and some rows have none.

D: NA; size: NA; J: TRBJ1-4; V: TRBV6-5; CDR3: CASSYGIRGEKLFF; DNA: TGTGCCAGCAGTTACGGGATTAGGGGAGAAAAACTGTTTTTT
D: TRBD2; size: NA; J: TRBJ2-5; V: TRBV19; CDR3: CASSPSGTGPETQYF; DNA: TGTGCCAGTAGCCCGAGCGGGACCGGGCCAGAGACCCAGTACTTC
D: TRBD1; size: NA; J: TRBJ1-2; V: TRBV13; CDR3: CASNLGQGLNGYTF; DNA: TGTGCCAGCAACCTCGGACAGGGGCTAAATGGCTACACCTTC
D: TRBD2; size: NA; J: TRBJ2-5; V: TRBV5-6; CDR3: CASSLLVLAGRETQYF; DNA: TGTGCCAGCAGCTTGTTGGTACTAGCGGGGCGGGAGACCCAGTACTTC
D: TRBD2; size: NA; J: TRBJ2-5; V: TRBV5-6; CDR3: CASSLAPTSWERETQYF; DNA: TGTGCCAGCAGCTTGGCTCCGACTAGCTGGGAGCGGGAGACCCAGTACTTC
D: TRBD1; size: NA; J: TRBJ2-3; V: TRBV4-1; CDR3: CASSQDFGTGGLIFTDTQYF; DNA: TGCGCCAGCAGCCAAGACTTTGGGACAGGGGGCCTGATATTCACAGATACGCAGTATTTT
D: TRBD2; size: NA; J: TRBJ2-7; V: TRBV6-2/TRBV6-3; CDR3: CASSRTSGVRFSYEQYF; DNA: TGTGCCAGCAGTAGGACTAGCGGGGTCCGTTTCTCCTACGAGCAGTACTTC
D: NA; size: NA; J: TRBJ2-1; V: TRBV5-5; CDR3: CASSLIRGSSYNEQFF; DNA: TGTGCCAGCAGCTTAATCAGGGGTAGCTCCTACAATGAGCAGTTCTTC
D: TRBD1; size: NA; J: TRBJ1-2; V: TRBV27; CDR3: CASSGDRGYGYTF; DNA: TGTGCCAGCAGCGGGGACAGGGGCTATGGCTACACCTTC
D: TRBD2; size: NA; J: TRBJ2-1; V: TRBV13; CDR3: CASSFSTSGRPNEQFF; DNA: TGTGCCAGCAGCTTCTCGACTAGCGGGAGACCCAATGAGCAGTTCTTC
D: TRBD1; size: NA; J: TRBJ1-5; V: TRBV19; CDR3: CASKSLDREYQPQHF; DNA: TGTGCCAGTAAGAGCTTGGACAGGGAATATCAGCCCCAGCATTTT
D: TRBD1; size: NA; J: TRBJ1-2; V: TRBV15; CDR3: CATSRDRGRSGYGYTF; DNA: TGTGCCACCAGCAGAGACAGGGGGCGGTCTGGGTATGGCTACACCTTC
D: TRBD1; size: NA; J: TRBJ1-3; V: TRBV9; CDR3: CASSGGQGSGNTIYF; DNA: TGTGCCAGCAGCGGAGGACAGGGGTCCGGAAACACCATATATTTT
D: TRBD1; size: few; J: TRBJ1-1; V: TRBV19; CDR3: CASRGRQGWDTEAFF; DNA: TGTGCCAGTAGGGGGAGACAGGGCTGGGACACTGAAGCTTTCTTT
D: TRBD1; size: NA; J: TRBJ2-3; V: TRBV5-1; CDR3: CASGKGQVGSTDTQYF; DNA: TGCGCCAGCGGGAAGGGACAGGTGGGGAGCACAGATACGCAGTATTTT
D: NA; size: once; J: TRBJ1-5; V: TRBV3-1/TRBV3-2; CDR3: CASSQGPPGNQPQHF; DNA: TGTGCCAGCAGCCAAGGCCCCCCGGGCAATCAGCCCCAGCATTTT
D: NA; size: NA; J: TRBJ2-3; V: TRBV9; CDR3: CASSVATWAGGTDTQYF; DNA: TGTGCCAGCAGCGTAGCCACGTGGGCAGGGGGCACAGATACGCAGTATTTT
D: NA; size: NA; J: TRBJ1-4; V: TRBV5-1; CDR3: CASSLGQASEKLFF; DNA: TGCGCCAGCAGCTTGGGGCAGGCGAGTGAAAAACTGTTTTTT
D: NA; size: NA; J: TRBJ1-5; V: TRBV21-1; CDR3: CARTGGFGNQPQHF; DNA: TGTGCCAGGACAGGGGGCTTTGGCAATCAGCCCCAGCATTTT
D: TRBD1; size: few; J: TRBJ1-2; V: TRBV7-6; CDR3: CASSFSTGRNGYTF; DNA: TGTGCCAGCAGCTTTTCGACAGGGAGGAATGGCTACACCTTC
D: NA; size: NA; J: TRBJ2-7; V: TRBV7-2; CDR3: CASRPTGYPSYEQYF; DNA: TGTGCCAGCAGACCCACAGGGTACCCCTCCTACGAGCAGTACTTC
D: NA; size: once; J: TRBJ1-3; V: TRBV7-8; CDR3: CASSLNGLSGNTIYF; DNA: TGTGCCAGCAGCTTAAATGGGCTCTCTGGAAACACCATATATTTT
D: NA; size: once; J: TRBJ2-5; V: TRBV2; CDR3: CASSEGVQETQYF; DNA: TGTGCCAGCAGTGAGGGAGTGCAAGAGACCCAGTACTTC
D: NA; size: NA; J: TRBJ2-3; V: TRBV19; CDR3: CASSKLAREDTQYF; DNA: TGTGCCAGTAGTAAACTAGCAAGGGAAGATACGCAGTATTTT
D: NA; size: NA; J: TRBJ2-5; V: TRBV9; CDR3: CASSLEQGRETQYF; DNA: TGTGCCAGCAGCCTAGAACAGGGAAGGGAGACCCAGTACTTC
D: NA; size: NA; J: TRBJ1-4; V: TRBV20-1; CDR3: CSASPFSGEKLFF; DNA: TGCAGTGCTAGTCCATTTAGTGGTGAAAAACTGTTTTTT
D: TRBD2; size: NA; J: TRBJ2-5; V: TRBV27; CDR3: CASITTSGGQETQYF; DNA: TGTGCCAGCATTACGACTAGCGGGGGTCAAGAGACCCAGTACTTC
D: NA; size: NA; J: TRBJ1-2; V: TRBV12-5; CDR3: CASGLAITGNYGYTF; DNA: TGTGCTAGTGGTTTGGCGATAACAGGAAACTATGGCTACACCTTC
D: NA; size: NA; J: TRBJ2-7; V: TRBV5-4; CDR3: CASSLVGEGYEQYF; DNA: TGTGCCAGCAGCTTGGTAGGAGAAGGCTACGAGCAGTACTTC
D: TRBD1; size: NA; J: TRBJ1-6; V: TRBV27; CDR3: CASSYRGQGDNSPLHF; DNA: TGTGCCAGCAGTTATCGTGGACAGGGTGATAATTCACCCCTCCACTTT
D: NA; size: NA; J: TRBJ2-7; V: TRBV6-5; CDR3: CASFTETYEQYF; DNA: TGTGCCAGCTTTACTGAAACCTACGAGCAGTACTTC
D: TRBD2; size: once; J: TRBJ2-2; V: TRBV5-4; CDR3: CASSLKRGGFTGELFF; DNA: TGTGCCAGCAGCTTGAAGCGGGGGGGCTTCACCGGGGAGCTGTTTTTT
D: TRBD1; size: NA; J: TRBJ1-5; V: TRBV19; CDR3: CASLSGQAYNQPQHF; DNA: TGTGCCAGCCTGAGCGGACAGGCATACAATCAGCCCCAGCATTTT
D: NA; size: NA; J: TRBJ2-5; V: TRBV6-2/TRBV6-3; CDR3: CASSTVQRLQETQYF; DNA: TGTGCCAGCAGTACCGTGCAGCGGTTACAAGAGACCCAGTACTTC
D: NA; size: NA; J: TRBJ1-1; V: TRBV5-1; CDR3: CASSLDLNTEAFF; DNA: TGCGCCAGCAGCTTGGACTTGAACACTGAAGCTTTCTTT
D: NA; size: NA; J: TRBJ1-1; V: TRBV29-1; CDR3: CSVSKTTTPGEAFF; DNA: TGCAGCGTATCGAAAACAACGACCCCGGGGGAAGCTTTCTTT
D: NA; size: NA; J: TRBJ1-5; V: TRBV19; CDR3: CASSMEGINQPQHF; DNA: TGTGCCAGTAGTATGGAGGGGATCAATCAGCCCCAGCATTTT
D: NA; size: NA; J: TRBJ2-7; V: TRBV19; CDR3: CASSIVSDSYEQYF; DNA: TGTGCCAGTAGTATAGTTAGCGACTCCTACGAGCAGTACTTC
D: NA; size: NA; J: TRBJ1-2; V: TRBV6-6; CDR3: CASSLKRTGANYGYTF; DNA: TGTGCCAGCAGTCTTAAGAGGACGGGGGCTAACTATGGCTACACCTTC
D: NA; size: NA; J: TRBJ2-2; V: TRBV5-4; CDR3: CASSLAGGSANTGELFF; DNA: TGTGCCAGCAGCTTGGCTGGGGGCAGTGCGAACACCGGGGAGCTGTTTTTT